This T cell receptor beta chain came from a study of T cells in tumors after PD-1 blockade (dated by TCRdb to between 2017 and 2020). Study-wide context: Prior checkpoint blockade, systemic immunosuppressant use, and recent radiotherapy or other anti-cancer therapy within 4 weeks were grounds for patient exclusion. A subset of patients also received ongoing daily vismodegib 150 mg during anti-PD-1 treatment. Clinical response was assessed using RECIST version 1.1. To compare clonotypes in blood and tumor, bulk TCR sequencing was done on 10 to 11 peripheral blood samples taken from 5 or 6 patients. Paired single-cell RNA and TCR sequencing was done in the study on site-matched tumors from patients with BCC or SCC, both before and after anti-PD-1 therapy. Patients received pembrolizumab 200 mg every 3 weeks or cemiplimab 350 mg every 2 weeks. An average of 113,528 TCR templates (range about 21,000-280,000) and about 38,000 unique clonotypes was obtained for peripheral blood samples. Beyond this particular receptor, the publication reports: Approximately 38% of tumor TCR clonotypes were found in blood, and some novel exhausted tumor clones appeared in pre-treatment blood, suggesting peripheral recruitment. Where the novel T cell clones came from was not identified, and possible sources could include lymphoid organs or rare unexpanded clones inside the tumor or in the tumor periphery.

Trimming takes 5 bases off V and 2 bases off J; junction bases not matched to a gene: 7. Per the germline V gene, MNHEY is the CDR1 and SVGAGI is the CDR2. From cysteine to phenylalanine, the CDR3 is 15 amino acids long. The only DNA kept is the CDR3, 45 bases in frame from the first base. For this clone: Its antigen has not been determined. Base qualities are not at hand, and no much larger clone is one base apart.

The sample's time point label, in plain terms: after anti-PD-1 therapy. Genomic DNA extracted from tumor biopsies or peripheral blood was used for bulk TCRbeta sequencing, with input ranging from about 616 ng to 6,500 ng. All patients had histologically proven advanced or metastatic basal or squamous cell carcinoma and were poor candidates for surgical resection. Of the approximately 10 patients making up the basal cell carcinoma cohort, roughly 8 underwent bulk tumor TCR sequencing. The immunoSEQ platform was used to carry out deep TCRbeta sequencing. The original pipeline was this. For further analysis, only productive rearrangements were exported from the immunoSEQ Analyzer. T cell phenotypes were assigned to bulk TCRbeta clonotypes by matching to single-cell RNA+TCR-seq clones sharing the same TCRbeta sequence. Using bulk TCR sequencing data, clone enrichment in tumor was calculated by dividing a clone's tumor frequency by the same clone's PBMC frequency. TCRs were grouped by GLIPH into specificity groups, defined as clusters of distinct TCRs likely recognizing common antigens via shared CDR3 motifs. The immuneACCESS repertoire file appears here via TCRdb, limited to in-frame rearrangements. These files lack a portion of the clones; in checked studies, under half of the deficit traces to unresolved V genes, and the cause of the others is not known. From that table come the V and J calls and clone size; the DNA was used to work out D and trimming. The sample data list 30,000 to 35,000 clones, and around 72% of these were observed just once. About two fifths of the sample belongs to the ten largest clones.

The receptor comes from a human donor with basal cell carcinoma. The input for sequencing was PBMCs, taken after anti-PD-1 treatment. The chain is assembled from TRBV6-5 and TRBJ2-7; a stretch of 9 junction bases matches TRBD1. CDR3 region: CASSTRDRVPYEQYF. The sequenced DNA is TGTGCCAGCAGTACCCGGGACAGGGTACCCTACGAGCAGTACTTC.